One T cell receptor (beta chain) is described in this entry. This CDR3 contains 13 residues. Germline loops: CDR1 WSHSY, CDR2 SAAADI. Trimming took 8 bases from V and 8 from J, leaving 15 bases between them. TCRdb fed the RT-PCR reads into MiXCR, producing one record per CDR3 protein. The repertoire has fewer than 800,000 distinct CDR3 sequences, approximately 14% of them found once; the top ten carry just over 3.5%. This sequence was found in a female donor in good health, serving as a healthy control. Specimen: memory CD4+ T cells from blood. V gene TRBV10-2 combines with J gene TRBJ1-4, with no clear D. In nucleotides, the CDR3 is TGCGCCAGCCTAAGGGCAGGAGGGGAAAAACTGTTTTTT. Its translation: CASLRAGGEKLFF.